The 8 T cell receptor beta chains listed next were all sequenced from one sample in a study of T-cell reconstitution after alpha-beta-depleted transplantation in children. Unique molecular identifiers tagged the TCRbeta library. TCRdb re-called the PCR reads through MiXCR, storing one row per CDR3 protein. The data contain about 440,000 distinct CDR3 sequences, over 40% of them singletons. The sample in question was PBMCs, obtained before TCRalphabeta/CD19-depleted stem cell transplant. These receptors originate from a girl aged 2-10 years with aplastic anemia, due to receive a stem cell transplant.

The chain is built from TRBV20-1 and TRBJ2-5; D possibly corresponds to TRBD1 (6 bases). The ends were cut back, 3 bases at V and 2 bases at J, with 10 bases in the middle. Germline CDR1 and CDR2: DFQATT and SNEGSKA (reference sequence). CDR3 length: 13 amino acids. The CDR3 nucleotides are TGCAGTGCTAGGTCCGGGACACAAGAGACCCAGTACTTC. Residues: CSARSGTQETQYF.

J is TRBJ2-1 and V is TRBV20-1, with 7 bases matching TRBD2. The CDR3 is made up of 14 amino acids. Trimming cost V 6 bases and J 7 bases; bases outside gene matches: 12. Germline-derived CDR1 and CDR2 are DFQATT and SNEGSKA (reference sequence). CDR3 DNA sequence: TGCAGTGCCCAGACTGGCGGGGGAATAAATGAGCAGTTCTTC. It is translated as CSAQTGGGINEQFF.

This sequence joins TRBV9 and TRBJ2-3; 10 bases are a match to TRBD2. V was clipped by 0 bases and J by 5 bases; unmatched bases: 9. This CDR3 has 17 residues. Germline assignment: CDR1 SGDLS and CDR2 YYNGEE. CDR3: CASSVGLAGVDIDTQYF. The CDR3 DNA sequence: TGTGCCAGCAGCGTAGGGCTAGCGGGAGTGGATATAGATACGCAGTATTTT. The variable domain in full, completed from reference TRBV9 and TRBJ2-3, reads DSGVTQTPKHLITATGQRVTLRCSPRSGDLSVYWYQQSLDQGLQFLIQYYNGEERAKGNILERFSAQQFPDLHSELNLSSLELGDSALYFCASSVGLAGVDIDTQYFGPGTRLTVL.

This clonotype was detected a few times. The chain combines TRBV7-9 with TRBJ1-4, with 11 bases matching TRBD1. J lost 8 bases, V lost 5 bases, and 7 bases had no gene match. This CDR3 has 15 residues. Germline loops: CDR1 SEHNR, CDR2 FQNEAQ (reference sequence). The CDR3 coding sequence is TGTGCCAGCAGCCCAACCGGGACAGGGGGGGAAAAACTGTTTTTT. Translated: CASSPTGTGGEKLFF.

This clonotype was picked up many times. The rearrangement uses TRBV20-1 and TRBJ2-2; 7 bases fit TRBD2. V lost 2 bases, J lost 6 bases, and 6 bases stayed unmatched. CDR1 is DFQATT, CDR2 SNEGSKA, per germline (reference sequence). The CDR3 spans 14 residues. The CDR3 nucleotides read TGCAGTGCTAGAAAGGGACTACTCTCCGGGGAGCTGTTTTTT. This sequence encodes CSARKGLLSGELFF.

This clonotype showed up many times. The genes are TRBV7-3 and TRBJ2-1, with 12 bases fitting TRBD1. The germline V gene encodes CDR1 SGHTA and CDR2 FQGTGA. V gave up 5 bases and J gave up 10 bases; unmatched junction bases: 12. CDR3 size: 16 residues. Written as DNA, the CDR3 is TGTGCCAGCAGCCCACTGTCCGGGACAGGGGGCGCCGAGCAGTTCTTC. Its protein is CASSPLSGTGGAEQFF.

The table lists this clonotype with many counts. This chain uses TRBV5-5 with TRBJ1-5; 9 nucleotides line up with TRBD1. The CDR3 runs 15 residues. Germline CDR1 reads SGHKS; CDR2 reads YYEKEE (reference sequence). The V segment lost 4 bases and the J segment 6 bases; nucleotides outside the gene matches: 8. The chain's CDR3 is CASSPDRGFTQPQHF. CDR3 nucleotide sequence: TGTGCCAGCAGCCCGGACAGGGGATTTACTCAGCCCCAGCATTTT.

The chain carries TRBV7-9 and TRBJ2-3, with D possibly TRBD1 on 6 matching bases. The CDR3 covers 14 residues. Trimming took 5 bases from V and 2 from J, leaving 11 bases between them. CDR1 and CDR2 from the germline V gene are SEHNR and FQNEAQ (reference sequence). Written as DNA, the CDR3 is TGTGCCAGCAGCGACACAGGGCTCACAGATACGCAGTATTTT. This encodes CASSDTGLTDTQYF.